The 21 T cell receptor beta chains below all came from one sample that was sequenced in a study of cytomegalovirus exposure and HLA in healthy donors. The PCR made use of 60 Vbeta and 13 Jbeta primers. Assay used: immunoSEQ multiplex PCR; TCRdb lists only in-frame clones, some missing. The table has about 160,000 clones, around 80% seen once; the top ten hold about 4.7%. The sequenced sample consisted of PBMCs. The origin of the receptors is a man aged 25 to 40 in good health and CMV-seronegative.

Here the CDR3 DNA reads TGTGCCAGCAGACTACCCCACACCAACACTGAAGCTTTCTTT. Its protein product is CASRLPHTNTEAFF. The chain recombines TRBV28 with TRBJ1-1, with no clear D. The CDR3 consists of 14 residues. Trimming left V 6 bases short and J 2 bases short, with 13 bases between. CDR1 MDHEN and CDR2 SYDVKM come from the germline V gene.

This chain links TRBV27 with TRBJ1-5, with no clear D. Trimming cost V 3 bases and J 2 bases, with 5 bases left between them. Germline V lookup: CDR1 MNHEY, CDR2 SMNVEV (reference sequence). The CDR3 loop spans 13 amino acids. For the CDR3, the DNA is TGTGCCAGCAGTTTTACAGGCAATCAGCCCCAGCATTTT. Its protein product is CASSFTGNQPQHF.

The J gene is TRBJ1-6, the V gene TRBV6-6; TRBD1 is a possible D gene (5 bases). Trimming removed 8 bases at V and 9 bases at J, with 11 bases between. Germline CDR1 and CDR2: MNHNY and SVGAGI (reference sequence). The CDR3 runs 12 residues. CDR3: CASGQTGSPLHF. CDR3 sequence (DNA): TGTGCCAGCGGACAAACAGGTTCACCCCTCCACTTT.

V and J are TRBV7-8 and TRBJ2-1; D not resolved. The germline V and J ends were trimmed by 7 bases and 4 bases, with 17 bases remaining between them. The CDR3 has 15 amino acids. CDR1 is SGHVS and CDR2 is FQNEAQ in the germline V gene. CDR3 residues: CASILSRNRYNEQFF. The CDR3 bases are TGTGCCAGCATCCTTTCGCGGAACCGTTACAATGAGCAGTTCTTC.

V is TRBV7-3 and J is TRBJ2-5; TRBD2 matches 10 bases. The germline V gene has CDR1 SGHTA and CDR2 FQGTGA. The CDR3 contains 15 residues. V lost 6 bases, J lost 5 bases, and 9 bases stayed unmatched. As DNA, the CDR3 is TGTGCCAGCAGTATCCAAGCGGGGGGGCACGAGACCCAGTACTTC. It specifies CASSIQAGGHETQYF. The full variable domain, its missing parts supplied by reference TRBV7-3 and TRBJ2-5, is GAGVSQTPSNKVTEKGKYVELRCDPISGHTALYWYRQSLGQGPEFLIYFQGTGAADDSGLPNDRFFAVRPEGSVSTLKIQRTERGDSAVYLCASSIQAGGHETQYFGPGTRLLVL.

The chain joins TRBV6-5 to TRBJ1-1, with D hard to call. Germline CDR1 and CDR2: MNHEY and SVGAGI. CDR3 length: 13 residues. V lost 2 bases and J 5 bases, leaving 9 bases between the germline ends. The CDR3 loop reads CASSYKVETEAFF. The DNA for the CDR3 is TGTGCCAGCAGTTACAAGGTGGAGACTGAAGCTTTCTTT.

The gene calls are TRBV29-1 and TRBJ2-2; weak D call: TRBD2 (6 bases). Trimming shortened V by 4 bases and J by 0 bases, and 6 bases separated the two germline ends. The CDR3 consists of 13 residues. From germline, CDR1 is SQVTM and CDR2 ANQGSEA. As DNA, the CDR3 is TGCAGCGTTGCTAGCGCGAACACCGGGGAGCTGTTTTTT. This gives the protein CSVASANTGELFF.

This chain links TRBV5-1 with TRBJ2-4, with 10 bases that match TRBD2. J lost 2 bases, V lost 7 bases, and 12 bases had no gene match. From germline, CDR1 is SGHRS and CDR2 YFSETQ. There are 17 residues in the CDR3. CDR3 amino acids: CASRTSGSSMTKNIQYF. CDR3 DNA: TGCGCCAGCCGGACTAGCGGATCCAGCATGACCAAAAACATTCAGTACTTC.

This clone was detected a few times. The V gene is TRBV6-6, the J gene TRBJ2-7, with D unclear. The CDR3 spans 11 residues. Trimming removed 8 bases at V and 2 bases at J, with 7 bases between. The V gene's germline CDR1 is MNHNY and CDR2 SVGAGI (reference sequence). The CDR3 sequence is CASADTYEQYF. The CDR3 DNA sequence: TGTGCCAGCGCGGATACCTACGAGCAGTACTTC.

The chain links TRBV7-3 to TRBJ2-3; possibly TRBD1 for D (5 bases). Per germline, CDR1 SGHTA and CDR2 FQGTGA. This CDR3 comprises 16 residues. V was trimmed by 0 bases and J by 3 bases, leaving 13 bases between them. The CDR3 DNA reads as TGTGCCAGCAGCTTAACAGGGGCACACACTACAGATACGCAGTATTTT. It encodes CASSLTGAHTTDTQYF.

The chain recombines TRBV25-1 with TRBJ2-7; D uncertain. Trimming stripped 1 base from V and 3 bases from J, with 7 bases between. The CDR3 has 13 amino acids. Germline V gene lookup returns CDR1 MGHDK and CDR2 SYGVNS. CDR3 sequence: CASSESVDYEQYF. CDR3 sequence (DNA): TGTGCCAGCAGTGAATCCGTAGACTACGAGCAGTACTTC.

The chain links TRBV4-3 to TRBJ2-5, with D possibly TRBD1 on 6 matching bases. Trimming cost V 4 bases and J 4 bases, with 16 bases left between them. Germline CDR1 is LGHNA and CDR2 is YSLEER. The CDR3 is made up of 15 amino acids. The CDR3 here is CASSRFRGSGETQYF. DNA of the CDR3: TGCGCCAGCAGCCGGTTCAGGGGATCGGGAGAGACCCAGTACTTC.

The rearrangement links TRBV29-1 to TRBJ2-1; TRBD2 aligns across 7 bases. After removal of 4 bases from V and 0 bases from J, the junction contained 6 bases not matched to a gene. The CDR3 length is 15 residues. Germline V CDR1 and CDR2: SQVTM, ANQGSEA. The CDR3 loop is CSVVGRERSYNEQFF. The CDR3 DNA is TGCAGCGTTGTGGGGCGGGAGCGCTCCTACAATGAGCAGTTCTTC.

J is TRBJ1-6 and V is TRBV18; D may be TRBD1 (5 bases). The V gene's germline CDR1 is KGHSH and CDR2 LQKENI. Trimming left V 4 bases short and J 5 bases short, with 9 bases between. The CDR3 consists of 14 residues. The chain's CDR3 is CASSRGADNSPLHF. In nucleotides, the CDR3 is TGTGCCAGCTCACGGGGCGCCGATAATTCACCCCTCCACTTT.

The J gene is TRBJ2-2, the V gene TRBV9; D unclear. CDR1 and CDR2 from the germline V gene are SGDLS and YYNGEE. The CDR3 covers 12 residues. Trimming left V 6 bases short and J 2 bases short, with 5 bases between. CDR3 residues: CASNINTGELFF. The CDR3 DNA reads TGTGCCAGCAACATTAACACCGGGGAGCTGTTTTTT.

This chain uses TRBV27 with TRBJ1-3, with 7 bases that match TRBD1. J was trimmed by 11 bases and V by 5 bases; bases with no gene match: 9. This CDR3 has 13 residues. CDR1 is MNHEY and CDR2 is SMNVEV in the germline V gene (reference sequence). The CDR3 protein is CASSQRTGRSIYF. In DNA, the CDR3 is TGTGCCAGCAGTCAACGGACAGGCCGGTCCATATATTTT.

V and J are TRBV28 and TRBJ2-7; 7 nucleotides line up with TRBD2. The V gene end was trimmed by 6 bases and the J gene end by 0 bases; junction bases not matched to a gene: 5. CDR1 and CDR2 (germline): MDHEN, SYDVKM. The CDR3 is 14 amino acids. In DNA, the CDR3 is TGTGCCAGCAGCCCTAGCGGAAACTCCTACGAGCAGTACTTC. Translation: CASSPSGNSYEQYF.

The rearrangement links TRBV28 to TRBJ2-3, with 9 bases fitting TRBD1. V lost 5 bases, J lost 2 bases, and 5 bases stayed unmatched. This CDR3 comprises 15 residues. Looked up from germline, CDR1 is MDHEN and CDR2 is SYDVKM. This CDR3 reads CASSRGQGFTDTQYF. The CDR3 nucleotides read TGTGCCAGCAGTAGGGGACAGGGATTCACAGATACGCAGTATTTT. The complete variable domain, with remaining parts taken from reference TRBV28 and TRBJ2-3, reads DVKVTQSSRYLVKRTGEKVFLECVQDMDHENMFWYRQDPGLGLRLIYFSYDVKMKEKGDIPEGYSVSREKKERFSLILESASTNQTSMYLCASSRGQGFTDTQYFGPGTRLTVL.

A word on this clone: A far more abundant clone sits one base away, making this likely a read error. Additional DNA sequences in this sample encode the identical CDR3. The V gene is TRBV7-9, the J gene TRBJ2-7; the D is unclear. This CDR3 region has 11 residues. Germline V gene sequence: CDR1 SEHNR, CDR2 FQNEAQ (reference sequence). The DNA of the CDR3 is TGTTCCAGCAGCCCAGGCTACGAGCAGTACTTC. Its translation: CSSSPGYEQYF. Combining the CDR3 with reference TRBV7-9 and TRBJ2-7 gives the whole variable domain DTGVSQNPRHKITKRGQNVTFRCDPISEHNRLYWYRQTLGQGPEFLTYFQNEAQLEKSRLLSDRFSAERPKGSFSTLEIQRTEQGDSAMYLCSSSPGYEQYFGPGTRLTVT.

This sequence joins TRBV9 and TRBJ2-7, with a tentative D call TRBD2 (5 bases). This CDR3 has 14 residues. Trimming cost V 4 bases and J 0 bases, with 11 bases left between them. The germline V gene encodes CDR1 SGDLS and CDR2 YYNGEE. The CDR3 nucleotides read TGTGCCAGCAGCCCCCCCGGAGGCTCCTACGAGCAGTACTTC. Amino acid sequence: CASSPPGGSYEQYF.

The rearrangement links TRBV27 to TRBJ2-7, with 11 bases lining up with TRBD2. V trimming: 0 bases; J trimming: 6 bases; junction bases outside the gene matches: 7. This CDR3 region has 16 residues. Germline CDR1 is MNHEY and CDR2 is SMNVEV (reference sequence). CDR3 nucleotide sequence: TGTGCCAGCAGTTTATCACTAGCGGGGGCCTTGTCCGAGCAGTACTTC. Its translation is CASSLSLAGALSEQYF.